The 25 T cell receptor beta chains below were found in one sample sequenced in a study of shared clonotypes between healthy human individuals. CD8 cells regarded as naive lacked CD45RO, were positively chosen for CCR7, and omitted terminally differentiated effector memory CD45RA+ cells. TCRdb's table, derived via immunoSEQ multiplex PCR, lists solely in-frame clones and lacks some. The top ten hold under 0.3% of the sample, which has about 800,000 clones, just over 95% seen once. The sequencing input was naive CD8+ T cells sorted from blood. These receptors were obtained from a man under 40 in good health.

The chain couples TRBV27 to TRBJ2-7; possibly TRBD2 for D (7 bases). This CDR3 is built from 19 residues. The V end lost 5 bases, the J end lost 2 bases, and 28 bases lay between the germline ends. Per germline, CDR1 MNHEY and CDR2 SMNVEV (reference sequence). DNA of the CDR3: TGTGCCAGCAGTCCACTTACCTATAAGGGGGGGGAGGGTGCCTACGAGCAGTACTTC. Translating it yields CASSPLTYKGGEGAYEQYF.

The chain employs TRBV5-5 and TRBJ2-1; perhaps TRBD2 as D (6 bases). Germline CDR1 and CDR2: SGHKS and YYEKEE (reference sequence). The CDR3 totals 17 residues. The V gene lost 0 bases and the J gene lost 4 bases, with 17 bases spanning the gap. In DNA form, the CDR3 reads TGTGCCAGCAGCTTGGGAGTTGGTAGCGGAAAATACAATGAGCAGTTCTTC. Its protein is CASSLGVGSGKYNEQFF.

V and J are TRBV14 and TRBJ1-1; D call uncertain. Germline assignment: CDR1 SGHDN and CDR2 FVKESK. Trimming removed 1 base at V and 4 bases at J, with 7 bases between. The CDR3 runs 13 residues. Here the CDR3 reads CASSQGITTEAFF. The CDR3 DNA sequence: TGTGCCAGCAGCCAAGGGATAACCACTGAAGCTTTCTTT.

This sequence joins TRBV7-9 and TRBJ2-2; 7 bases are a match to TRBD1. Germline lookup yields CDR1 SEHNR and CDR2 FQNEAQ (reference sequence). This CDR3 has 17 amino acids. V dropped 5 bases and J dropped 0; count of bases not matched to a gene: 9. The CDR3 DNA reads as TGTGCCAGCAGCCGCTCCGGGACAGACACGAACACCGGGGAGCTGTTTTTT. This codes for CASSRSGTDTNTGELFF.

This clone was seen just once. V is TRBV27 and J is TRBJ2-1; 7 nucleotides agree with TRBD2. Trimming at V came to 3 bases and at J to 3 bases, leaving 5 bases not matched to a gene. CDR3 length equals 15 residues. CDR1 is MNHEY, CDR2 SMNVEV, per germline (reference sequence). The CDR3 here is CASSFPGLRYNEQFF. CDR3 DNA: TGTGCCAGCAGTTTTCCGGGACTACGCTACAATGAGCAGTTCTTC.

This chain uses TRBV28 with TRBJ2-7; tentatively, D is TRBD1 or TRBD2 (5 bases each). The V end lost 2 bases, the J end lost 5 bases, and 19 bases lay between the germline ends. This CDR3 is built from 16 residues. Per germline, CDR1 MDHEN and CDR2 SYDVKM. CDR3 residues: CASSLGAGTRADEQYF. Here the CDR3 DNA reads TGTGCCAGCAGTTTAGGTGCCGGGACGAGGGCTGACGAGCAGTACTTC. The full variable domain, rest sourced from reference TRBV28 and TRBJ2-7, is DVKVTQSSRYLVKRTGEKVFLECVQDMDHENMFWYRQDPGLGLRLIYFSYDVKMKEKGDIPEGYSVSREKKERFSLILESASTNQTSMYLCASSLGAGTRADEQYFGPGTRLTVT.

This chain joins TRBV6-6 and TRBJ2-1; no definite D call. The germline V gene has CDR1 MNHNY and CDR2 SVGAGI (reference sequence). The length of the CDR3 is 14 residues. V dropped 6 bases and J dropped 4 bases, with 13 bases sitting between them. The CDR3 spells CASRSGGPYNEQFF. In DNA, the CDR3 is TGTGCCAGCAGGTCTGGTGGCCCATACAATGAGCAGTTCTTC.

The J gene is TRBJ2-7, the V gene TRBV25-1; 7 nucleotides line up with TRBD1. CDR1 and CDR2 from the germline V gene are MGHDK and SYGVNS. The CDR3 totals 14 residues. V trimming: 8 bases; J trimming: 1 base; junction bases outside the gene matches: 8. The CDR3 reads CASPLRGWSYEQYF. CDR3 bases: TGTGCCAGCCCCCTCAGGGGGTGGTCCTACGAGCAGTACTTC.

This clone was picked up one time. The chain links TRBV7-9 to TRBJ2-3, with TRBD1 identical over 12 bases. The CDR3 runs to 17 residues. The V segment lost 4 bases and the J segment 1 base; nucleotides outside the gene matches: 6. Germline CDR1 SEHNR, CDR2 FQNEAQ (reference sequence). CDR3 residues: CASSSPGTGGRTDTQYF. The CDR3 nucleotides are TGTGCCAGCAGCTCTCCCGGGACAGGGGGCCGCACAGATACGCAGTATTTT. Using reference TRBV7-9 and TRBJ2-3 for the parts outside the CDR3, the full variable domain is DTGVSQNPRHKITKRGQNVTFRCDPISEHNRLYWYRQTLGQGPEFLTYFQNEAQLEKSRLLSDRFSAERPKGSFSTLEIQRTEQGDSAMYLCASSSPGTGGRTDTQYFGPGTRLTVL.

The V gene is TRBV2, the J gene TRBJ1-1; D remains unclear. Germline V gives CDR1 SNHLY, CDR2 FYNNEI. Trimming removed 7 bases at V and 0 bases at J, with 9 bases between. This CDR3 spans 13 amino acids. CDR3 DNA sequence: TGTGCCAGCACGCGAGGGCTGAACACTGAAGCTTTCTTT. It yields the protein CASTRGLNTEAFF.

The table lists this clone with a count of one. The rearrangement uses TRBV18 and TRBJ1-1, with 10 bases aligning to TRBD1. The germline V gene has CDR1 KGHSH and CDR2 LQKENI. The length of the CDR3 is 16 residues. J gave up 0 bases and V 3 bases, and 4 bases lay outside the gene matches. In DNA, the CDR3 is TGTGCCAGCTCACCGACAGGGGGCGCGATGAACACTGAAGCTTTCTTT. It specifies CASSPTGGAMNTEAFF.

The gene calls are TRBV12-5 and TRBJ2-5; 9 nucleotides agree with TRBD1. Trimming removed 7 bases from V and 5 bases from J; junction bases left unmatched: 11. Looked up from germline, CDR1 is LGHNT and CDR2 is FRNRAP. This CDR3 has 15 amino acids. This CDR3 is CASAHSGTGRETQYF. As DNA, the CDR3 is TGTGCTAGTGCCCACTCCGGGACAGGGCGGGAGACCCAGTACTTC.

The chain recombines TRBV4-1 with TRBJ2-3; D might be TRBD1 (5 bases). CDR3 size: 15 residues. Germline assignment: CDR1 MGHRA and CDR2 YSYEKL. V lost 4 bases, J lost 2 bases, and 13 bases lay in between. The CDR3: CASSPGQGITDTQYF. Here the CDR3 DNA reads TGCGCCAGCAGCCCCGGGCAGGGAATCACAGATACGCAGTATTTT.

V gene TRBV6-1 combines with J gene TRBJ1-5, with 7 bases aligning to TRBD1. Germline V gene sequence: CDR1 MNHNS, CDR2 SASEGT. V was pared by 7 bases and J by 4 bases, with 7 bases of the junction left unmatched. This CDR3 spans 14 amino acids. As DNA, the CDR3 is TGTGCCAGCACCCCGGGACAGCTGAATCAGCCCCAGCATTTT. Translation gives CASTPGQLNQPQHF.

The CDR3 loop reads CANKWGGYNEQFF. The DNA for the CDR3 is TGTGCAAACAAGTGGGGCGGTTACAATGAGCAGTTCTTC. The chain is built from TRBV2 and TRBJ2-1, with D perhaps TRBD1 (5 bases). The CDR3 consists of 13 residues. Germline CDR1 SNHLY, CDR2 FYNNEI. Using reference TRBV2 and TRBJ2-1 for the parts outside the CDR3, the full variable domain is EPEVTQTPSHQVTQMGQEVILRCVPISNHLYFYWYRQILGQKVEFLVSFYNNEISEKSEIFDDQFSVERPDGSNFTLKIRSTKLEDSAMYFCANKWGGYNEQFFGPGTRLTVL.

CDR3 protein: CASMWGAGDEQYF. CDR3 sequence (DNA): TGTGCCAGCATGTGGGGCGCTGGGGACGAGCAGTACTTC. The chain carries TRBV13 and TRBJ2-7; weak D call: TRBD1 (5 bases). The CDR3 sequence is 13 residues long. The germline V and J ends were trimmed by 7 bases and 5 bases, with 15 bases remaining between them. From germline, CDR1 is PRHDT and CDR2 FYEKMQ (reference sequence).

The chain employs TRBV5-8 and TRBJ2-7; TRBD1 agrees at 7 bases. In germline, CDR1 is SGHTS, CDR2 YDEGEE. The ends lost 1 base at V and 4 bases at J; junction bases unmatched: 5. The CDR3 is made up of 14 amino acids. This CDR3 is CASSLKKGAYEQYF. Written as DNA, the CDR3 is TGTGCCAGCAGCTTGAAGAAGGGGGCTTACGAGCAGTACTTC.

This chain joins TRBV7-6 and TRBJ2-7, with TRBD2 matching 7 bases. CDR3 length: 15 residues. V shed 5 bases, J shed 5 bases, and the junction held 12 bases outside the gene matches. Germline CDR1 and CDR2: SGHVS and FNYEAQ. Written as DNA, the CDR3 is TGTGCCAGCAGCCCCCGGGGTTTGGGAGGGGACGAGCAGTACTTC. This sequence encodes CASSPRGLGGDEQYF.

The V gene is TRBV5-1, the J gene TRBJ2-7; 11 bases match TRBD2. CDR3 size: 17 residues. V lost 0 bases and J lost 4; bases outside the gene matches: 9. Germline V CDR1 and CDR2: SGHRS, YFSETQ. The chain's CDR3 is CASSLEVAGGPSYEQYF. The CDR3 coding sequence is TGCGCCAGCAGCTTGGAAGTAGCGGGAGGGCCCTCTTACGAGCAGTACTTC.

This clone was seen only a few times. The chain combines TRBV6-5 with TRBJ2-1; 9 nucleotides match TRBD1. This CDR3 has 16 residues. The V segment lost 4 bases and the J segment 2 bases; nucleotides outside the gene matches: 6. The germline V gene encodes CDR1 MNHEY and CDR2 SVGAGI. CDR3: CASSSGQGIPYNEQFF. The CDR3 region has the DNA TGTGCCAGCAGTTCGGGACAGGGAATCCCCTACAATGAGCAGTTCTTC.

The chain has TRBV7-6 and TRBJ2-2; D uncertain. The CDR3 has 12 amino acids. The V gene's germline CDR1 is SGHVS and CDR2 FNYEAQ. Trimming cost V 8 bases and J 1 base, with 5 bases left between them. CDR3 sequence reads: CASRWNTGELFF. The CDR3 region has the DNA TGTGCCAGCCGCTGGAACACCGGGGAGCTGTTTTTT.

This chain links TRBV29-1 with TRBJ2-1, with 8 bases that match TRBD2. Per the germline V gene, CDR1 is SQVTM and CDR2 is ANQGSEA. V was clipped by 5 bases and J by 4 bases; unmatched bases: 10. CDR3 length equals 15 residues. The CDR3 is CSVHSGTTTYNEQFF. The CDR3 coding sequence is TGCAGCGTTCATAGCGGGACGACTACTTACAATGAGCAGTTCTTC.

This chain connects TRBV11-2 to TRBJ2-3, with TRBD2 identical over 7 bases. Germline trimming cut 0 bases from V and 0 bases from J; bases unmatched to any gene: 6. CDR3 length equals 17 residues. Germline V lookup: CDR1 SGHAT, CDR2 FQNNGV. The CDR3 protein is CASSLEELALSTDTQYF. CDR3 nucleotides: TGTGCCAGCAGCTTAGAAGAACTAGCGTTAAGCACAGATACGCAGTATTTT.

The CDR3 region has the DNA TGTGCCAGCAGCTTTTTCGGTCCCGCGTGGGAGCTGTTTTTT. Its protein product is CASSFFGPAWELFF. This chain connects TRBV5-7 to TRBJ2-2; D is ambiguous. TRBV5-7 is filed as an ORF, its function uncertain. The CDR3 is 14 amino acids. V was shortened by 2 bases and J by 9 bases, with 14 bases between the two germline ends.

For this clone: Other nucleotide sequences from this sample produce the same CDR3. The chain combines TRBV7-9 with TRBJ2-7; no clear D. The length of the CDR3 is 12 residues. Germline V gives CDR1 SEHNR, CDR2 FQNEAQ (reference sequence). Trimming took 1 base from V and 1 from J, leaving 2 bases between them. The CDR3, as DNA: TGTGCCAGCAGCTTAGAATCCTACGAGCAGTACTTC. It codes for CASSLESYEQYF.